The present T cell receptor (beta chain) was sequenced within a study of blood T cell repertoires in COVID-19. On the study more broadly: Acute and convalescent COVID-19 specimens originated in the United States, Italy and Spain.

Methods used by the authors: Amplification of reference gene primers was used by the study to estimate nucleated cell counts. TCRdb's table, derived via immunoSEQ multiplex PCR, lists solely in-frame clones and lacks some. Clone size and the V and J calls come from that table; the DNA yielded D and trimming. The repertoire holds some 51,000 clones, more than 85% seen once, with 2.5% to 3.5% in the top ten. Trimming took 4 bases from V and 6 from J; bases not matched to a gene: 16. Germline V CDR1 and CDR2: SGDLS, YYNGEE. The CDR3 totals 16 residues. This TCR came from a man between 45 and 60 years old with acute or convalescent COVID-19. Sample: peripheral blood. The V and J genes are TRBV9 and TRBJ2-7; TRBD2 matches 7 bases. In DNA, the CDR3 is TGTGCCAGCAGCATAAGCTCGACTAGCCGGCCCTCCGAGCAGTACTTC. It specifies CASSISSTSRPSEQYF.